The 27 T cell receptor beta chains listed next were all sequenced from one sample in a study of vaccination effects on CD4 cells after COVID-19. ViraFEST assay sequencing came after antigen-specific CD4+ T cells were expanded with viral peptide pools. CD4+ T cell isolation took place after approximately 11 days of culture. The cohort was immunized with two doses of either the BNT162b2 or mRNA-1273 vaccine. These receptors have no identified antigens. Profiling relied on immunoSEQ multiplex PCR, and the TCRdb table lists in-frame clones only, not all of them. The sample carries more than 60,000 clones, 74% recorded once. Sequencing used CD4+ T cells from PBMCs cultured with HCoV-229E spike peptides, obtained after COVID-19 vaccination. All receptors derive from a human donor who received a COVID-19 vaccine.

The rearrangement joins TRBV29-1 to TRBJ1-1; D may be TRBD1 (6 bases). The CDR3 has 14 amino acids. Trimming cost V 7 bases and J 0 bases, with 15 bases left between them. In germline, CDR1 is SQVTM, CDR2 ANQGSEA. This CDR3 reads CSGKRTDLNTEAFF. The CDR3 region has the DNA TGCAGCGGGAAACGGACAGATCTGAACACTGAAGCTTTCTTT.

This clone was picked up one time. The V call is TRBV7-2, the J call TRBJ2-3; D call uncertain. V was pared by 5 bases and J by 0 bases, with 9 bases between. Germline CDR1 and CDR2: SGHTA and FQGNSA. The CDR3 runs to 14 residues. In nucleotides, the CDR3 is TGTGCCAGCAGCCCCGGACCTAGCACAGATACGCAGTATTTT. Translation gives CASSPGPSTDTQYF.

This clone was counted between two and nine times. The rearrangement joins TRBV12-3 or TRBV12-4 to TRBJ1-2; D remains unclear. V gave up 6 bases and J gave up 3 bases, with 5 bases separating them. The CDR3 loop spans 11 amino acids. The CDR3 loop is CASSWDYGYTF. DNA for the CDR3: TGTGCCAGCAGCTGGGACTATGGCTACACCTTC.

This clone has a handful of counts. The chain has TRBV9 and TRBJ1-1; D gene unclear. V was pared by 0 bases and J by 3 bases, with 12 bases between. This CDR3 has 15 residues. Germline assignment: CDR1 SGDLS and CDR2 YYNGEE. Here the CDR3 reads CASSVGGTQDTEAFF. CDR3 DNA: TGTGCCAGCAGCGTAGGAGGCACCCAAGACACTGAAGCTTTCTTT.

This clone was seen just once. The V gene is TRBV11-2, the J gene TRBJ1-3; 7 positions match TRBD1. V lost 0 bases and J lost 0; bases outside the gene matches: 2. Germline V CDR1 and CDR2: SGHAT, FQNNGV. The CDR3 runs 16 residues. CDR3 in amino acids: CASSLDQGVSGNTIYF. The CDR3 nucleotides are TGTGCCAGCAGCTTAGATCAGGGGGTCTCTGGAAACACCATATATTTT. Using reference TRBV11-2 and TRBJ1-3 for the parts outside the CDR3, the full variable domain is EAGVAQSPRYKIIEKRQSVAFWCNPISGHATLYWYQQILGQGPKLLIQFQNNGVVDDSQLPKDRFSAERLKGVDSTLKIQPAKLEDSAVYLCASSLDQGVSGNTIYFGEGSWLTVV.

V is TRBV7-2 and J is TRBJ2-3, with 10 bases that match TRBD2. The germline V gene encodes CDR1 SGHTA and CDR2 FQGNSA. The CDR3 runs 15 residues. V gave up 2 bases and J gave up 4 bases; unmatched junction bases: 3. CDR3 residues: CASSLSGGAADTQYF. CDR3 in DNA: TGTGCCAGCAGCTTAAGCGGGGGGGCCGCAGATACGCAGTATTTT.

The rearrangement links TRBV7-2 to TRBJ2-3; 7 positions match TRBD1. The CDR3 extends over 14 amino acids. Germline V CDR1 and CDR2: SGHTA, FQGNSA. Germline trimming cut 8 bases from V and 4 bases from J; bases unmatched to any gene: 9. The CDR3 DNA follows: TGTGCCAGCTGCCTCAGGGGGTTCGCAGATACGCAGTATTTT. Protein: CASCLRGFADTQYF. Looking up the rest from reference TRBV7-2 and TRBJ2-3 gives the full variable domain: GAGVSQSPSNKVTEKGKDVELRCDPISGHTALYWYRQSLGQGLEFLIYFQGNSAPDKSGLPSDRFSAERTGGSVSTLTIQRTQQEDSAVYLCASCLRGFADTQYFGPGTRLTVL.

The chain joins TRBV6-5 to TRBJ2-2; D possibly corresponds to TRBD1 (5 bases). The CDR3 extends over 15 amino acids. Per germline, CDR1 MNHEY and CDR2 SVGAGI. Trimming stripped 7 bases from V and 6 bases from J, with 18 bases between. The CDR3, as DNA: TGTGCCAGCACACCCGACAGCCGAGGTGCCGGGGAGCTGTTTTTT. Translating it yields CASTPDSRGAGELFF.

V usage is TRBV5-5 and J usage is TRBJ2-3; D possibly matches TRBD1 or TRBD2 (5 bases each). There are 15 residues in the CDR3. Between the trimmed V and J ends, which lost 2 bases and 6 bases, there was a span of 16 bases. The germline gives CDR1 SGHKS, CDR2 YYEKEE (reference sequence). DNA of the CDR3: TGTGCCAGCAGCTTCAATTCCGGGGCTCCGGATACGCAGTATTTT. Translating gives CASSFNSGAPDTQYF. Complete variable domain (other parts from reference TRBV5-5 and TRBJ2-3): DAGVTQSPTHLIKTRGQQVTLRCSPISGHKSVSWYQQVLGQGPQFIFQYYEKEERGRGNFPDRFSARQFPNYSSELNVNALLLGDSALYLCASSFNSGAPDTQYFGPGTRLTVL.

Here the CDR3 DNA reads TGTGCCAGCAGGAGACAGGGGGCTACAGATACGCAGTATTTT. It translates to CASRRQGATDTQYF. The V gene is TRBV6-5, the J gene TRBJ2-3; 10 nucleotides align to TRBD1. CDR3 length equals 14 residues. V was pared by 6 bases and J by 3 bases, with 3 bases of the junction left unmatched. CDR1 MNHEY and CDR2 SVGAGI come from the germline V gene.

The chain uses TRBV2 and TRBJ1-5; tentatively, D is TRBD1 (6 bases). In germline, CDR1 is SNHLY, CDR2 FYNNEI. The CDR3 sequence is 13 residues long. The V end lost 7 bases, the J end lost 4 bases, and 11 bases lay between the germline ends. The CDR3 reads CASNRAENQPQHF. CDR3 DNA sequence: TGTGCCAGCAACAGGGCAGAGAATCAGCCCCAGCATTTT.

The chain uses TRBV5-5 and TRBJ1-5, with D perhaps TRBD1 (6 bases). This CDR3 is built from 17 residues. Germline-derived CDR1 and CDR2 are SGHKS and YYEKEE (reference sequence). Trimming shortened V by 4 bases and J by 4 bases, and 21 bases separated the two germline ends. The CDR3, as DNA: TGTGCCAGCAGCCTTCACTCGGGGGGGGCGATTAATCAGCCCCAGCATTTT. It yields the protein CASSLHSGGAINQPQHF.

The CDR3 loop reads CASSFQPSSYNEQFF. The CDR3 DNA follows: TGTGCCAGCAGCTTCCAGCCGAGCTCCTACAATGAGCAGTTCTTC. This sequence joins TRBV9 and TRBJ2-1; D is ambiguous. From germline, CDR1 is SGDLS and CDR2 YYNGEE. This CDR3 has 15 amino acids. Trimming took off 4 bases at V and 0 bases at J, with 11 bases between the two ends.

The rearrangement links TRBV3-1 (or the pseudogene TRBV3-2) to TRBJ1-6; 9 nucleotides align to TRBD1. CDR1 is LGHDT, CDR2 YNNKEL, per germline (reference sequence). V trimming: 0 bases; J trimming: 9 bases; junction bases outside the gene matches: 6. The CDR3 covers 16 residues. The CDR3 spells CASSQDRDRVGSPLHF. The CDR3 coding sequence is TGTGCCAGCAGCCAAGATAGGGACAGGGTAGGTTCACCCCTCCACTTT.

This clone has more than one count but fewer than ten. This sequence joins TRBV5-6 and TRBJ2-2; TRBD1 matches 7 bases. The CDR3 length is 17 residues. Trimming took 4 bases from V and 2 from J; bases not matched to a gene: 11. The germline gives CDR1 SGHDT, CDR2 YYEEEE. In DNA, the CDR3 is TGTGCCAGCAGCACCACAGGGGTCCCGACTAACACCGGGGAGCTGTTTTTT. As protein: CASSTTGVPTNTGELFF.

This sequence joins TRBV24-1 and TRBJ2-1; 10 bases match TRBD2. Germline values: CDR1 KGHDR, CDR2 SFDVKD. CDR3 size: 16 residues. The ends lost 7 bases at V and 2 bases at J; junction bases unmatched: 7. Here the CDR3 reads CATSKKSGGAYNEQFF. In DNA, the CDR3 is TGTGCCACCAGCAAAAAGAGCGGGGGGGCCTACAATGAGCAGTTCTTC.

This clone rates as medium-sized. The chain uses TRBV3-1 (or the pseudogene TRBV3-2) and TRBJ2-3; no firm D call. The germline CDR1 and CDR2 sequences are LGHDT and YNNKEL (reference sequence). The CDR3 is 13 residues long. V shed 4 bases and J shed 6 bases, with 11 bases lying between them. The CDR3 DNA follows: TGTGCCAGCAGCCCCAACTTAGGGGATACGCAGTATTTT. Protein: CASSPNLGDTQYF.

V gene TRBV6-6 combines with J gene TRBJ1-1; a possible D gene is TRBD1 (5 bases). V shed 1 base and J shed 0 bases, with 12 bases lying between them. Germline CDR1 MNHNY, CDR2 SVGAGI (reference sequence). The CDR3 is 16 amino acids. The CDR3 region is CASSYLRGPMNTEAFF. The DNA of the CDR3 is TGTGCCAGCAGTTACTTGAGGGGACCGATGAACACTGAAGCTTTCTTT.

The rearrangement joins TRBV11-3 to TRBJ1-1, with 7 bases fitting TRBD1. The J segment lost 1 base and the V segment lost 5 bases, leaving 4 bases of the junction unmatched. CDR1 and CDR2 from the germline V gene are SGHNT and YENEEA. The CDR3 runs 14 residues. CDR3 in amino acids: CASSLAGGNTEAFF. The CDR3 DNA reads TGTGCCAGCAGCCTAGCAGGGGGGAACACTGAAGCTTTCTTT.

The chain uses TRBV27 and TRBJ1-3, with D uncertain. The germline gives CDR1 MNHEY, CDR2 SMNVEV (reference sequence). This CDR3 contains 13 residues. Between the trimmed V and J ends, which lost 6 bases and 8 bases, there was a span of 14 bases. The CDR3: CASREGGRDTIYF. The CDR3 region has the DNA TGTGCCAGCAGAGAGGGAGGTAGGGACACCATATATTTT.

The chain recombines TRBV19 with TRBJ1-2; TRBD1 might be the D (5 bases). Trimming removed 9 bases at V and 0 bases at J, with 17 bases between. CDR3 length equals 15 residues. Germline CDR1 and CDR2: LNHDA and SQIVND (reference sequence). The CDR3 DNA reads as TGTGCCAGGAGACCGGGACCGATAGCTAACTATGGCTACACCTTC. Its protein product is CARRPGPIANYGYTF.

V gene TRBV27 combines with J gene TRBJ1-2; D remains unclear. V was clipped by 5 bases and J by 2 bases, with 6 bases between them. The CDR3 consists of 12 residues. Germline V CDR1 and CDR2: MNHEY, SMNVEV (reference sequence). The CDR3 DNA sequence: TGTGCCAGCAGTCCGCGGAACTATGGCTACACCTTC. This gives the protein CASSPRNYGYTF.

CDR3 bases: TGTGCCAGCAGTTCGGGGGGTCTCAATCAGCCCCAGCATTTT. Residues: CASSSGGLNQPQHF. The chain uses TRBV6-5 and TRBJ1-5; possible D gene TRBD1, 5 bases. V lost 4 bases and J lost 3, with 10 bases in between. The germline V gene encodes CDR1 MNHEY and CDR2 SVGAGI. The CDR3 is made up of 14 amino acids.

V gene TRBV27 combines with J gene TRBJ2-6; 10 bases agree with TRBD2. The germline V gene encodes CDR1 MNHEY and CDR2 SMNVEV (reference sequence). The CDR3 length is 18 residues. V lost 7 bases to trimming and J lost 3 bases; unmatched junction nucleotides: 12. CDR3 sequence: CASKKTSGYFFGANVLTF. CDR3 nucleotides: TGTGCCAGCAAAAAGACTAGCGGGTACTTCTTTGGGGCCAACGTCCTGACTTTC.

The chain couples TRBV5-5 to TRBJ1-2; weak D call: TRBD1 (5 bases). Germline loops: CDR1 SGHKS, CDR2 YYEKEE (reference sequence). Between the trimmed V and J ends, which lost 2 bases and 6 bases, there was a span of 11 bases. This CDR3 region has 13 residues. CDR3 sequence reads: CASSFNSGHGYTF. The CDR3, as DNA: TGTGCCAGCAGCTTCAACTCGGGACATGGCTACACCTTC.

The sample holds one count of this clone. The V call is TRBV6-5, the J call TRBJ2-1, with 8 bases aligning to TRBD1. The V gene's germline CDR1 is MNHEY and CDR2 SVGAGI. Trimming took 6 bases from V and 4 from J; bases not matched to a gene: 8. This CDR3 contains 15 residues. The CDR3 sequence is CASSPDRGQYNEQFF. The CDR3 DNA reads TGTGCCAGCAGCCCAGACAGGGGCCAATACAATGAGCAGTTCTTC.

The chain employs TRBV5-5 and TRBJ1-5; no definite D call. CDR1 is SGHKS and CDR2 is YYEKEE in the germline V gene (reference sequence). CDR3 length: 14 amino acids. The ends were cut back, 2 bases at V and 6 bases at J, with 12 bases in the middle. The CDR3 region is CASSFLGLSQPQHF. The CDR3 DNA reads TGTGCCAGCAGCTTTTTGGGCCTCTCTCAGCCCCAGCATTTT.